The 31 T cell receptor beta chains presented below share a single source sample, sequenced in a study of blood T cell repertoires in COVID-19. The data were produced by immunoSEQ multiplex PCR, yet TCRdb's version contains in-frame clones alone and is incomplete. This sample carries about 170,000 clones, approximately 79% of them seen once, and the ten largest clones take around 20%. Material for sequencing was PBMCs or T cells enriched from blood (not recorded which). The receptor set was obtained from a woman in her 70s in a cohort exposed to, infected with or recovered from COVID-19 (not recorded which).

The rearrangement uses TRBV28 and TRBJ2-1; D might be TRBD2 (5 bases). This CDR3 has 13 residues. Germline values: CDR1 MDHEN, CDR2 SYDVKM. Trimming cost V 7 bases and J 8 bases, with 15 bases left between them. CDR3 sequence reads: CASNVLGSYEQFF. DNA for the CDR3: TGTGCCAGCAACGTGCTAGGGAGCTATGAGCAGTTCTTC.

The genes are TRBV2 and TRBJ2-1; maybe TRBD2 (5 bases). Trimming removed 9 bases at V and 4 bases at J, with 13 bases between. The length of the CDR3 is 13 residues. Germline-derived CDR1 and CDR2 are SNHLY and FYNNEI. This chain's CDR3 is CARNRGGYNEQFF. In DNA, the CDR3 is TGTGCCAGGAACCGAGGAGGATACAATGAGCAGTTCTTC.

CDR3 in amino acids: CATSLTSTDTQYF. The CDR3 nucleotides read TGTGCCACCTCGCTTACTAGCACAGATACGCAGTATTTT. This chain joins TRBV7-2 and TRBJ2-3; D gene ambiguous. Germline CDR1 and CDR2: SGHTA and FQGNSA. This CDR3 contains 13 residues. The V end was cut by 10 bases, the J end by 0 bases, with 11 bases between.

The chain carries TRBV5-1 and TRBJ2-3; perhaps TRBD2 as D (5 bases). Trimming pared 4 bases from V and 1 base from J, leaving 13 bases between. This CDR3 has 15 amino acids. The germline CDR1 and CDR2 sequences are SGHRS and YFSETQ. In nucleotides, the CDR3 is TGCGCCAGCAGCACTGGAGTCGGGGGCACAGATACGCAGTATTTT. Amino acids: CASSTGVGGTDTQYF.

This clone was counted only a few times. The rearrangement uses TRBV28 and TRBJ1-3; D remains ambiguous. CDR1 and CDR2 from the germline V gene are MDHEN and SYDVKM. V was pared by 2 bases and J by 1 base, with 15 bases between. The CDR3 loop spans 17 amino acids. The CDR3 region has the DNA TGTGCCAGCAGTTTACTTGGTGTCAGGTCGTCTGGAAACACCATATATTTT. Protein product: CASSLLGVRSSGNTIYF. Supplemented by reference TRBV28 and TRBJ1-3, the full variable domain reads DVKVTQSSRYLVKRTGEKVFLECVQDMDHENMFWYRQDPGLGLRLIYFSYDVKMKEKGDIPEGYSVSREKKERFSLILESASTNQTSMYLCASSLLGVRSSGNTIYFGEGSWLTVV.

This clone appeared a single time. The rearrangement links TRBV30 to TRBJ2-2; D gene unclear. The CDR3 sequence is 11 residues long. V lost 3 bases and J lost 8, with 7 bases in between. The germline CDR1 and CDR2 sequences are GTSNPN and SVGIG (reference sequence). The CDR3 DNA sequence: TGTGCCTGGAGGGCTCCTGGGGAGCTGTTTTTT. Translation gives CAWRAPGELFF.

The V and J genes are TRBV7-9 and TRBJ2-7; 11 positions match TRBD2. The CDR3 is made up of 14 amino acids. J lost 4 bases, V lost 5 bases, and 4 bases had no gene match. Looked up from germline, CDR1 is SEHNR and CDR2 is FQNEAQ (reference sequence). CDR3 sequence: CASSRGLAGYEQYF. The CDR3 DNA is TGTGCCAGCAGCCGAGGACTAGCGGGTTACGAGCAGTACTTC.

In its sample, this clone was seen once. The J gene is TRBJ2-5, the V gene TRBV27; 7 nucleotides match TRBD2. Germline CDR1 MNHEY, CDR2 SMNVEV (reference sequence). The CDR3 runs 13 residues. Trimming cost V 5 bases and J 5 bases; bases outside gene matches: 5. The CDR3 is CASSVRELETQYF. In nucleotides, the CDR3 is TGTGCCAGCAGTGTGCGGGAGCTGGAGACCCAGTACTTC.

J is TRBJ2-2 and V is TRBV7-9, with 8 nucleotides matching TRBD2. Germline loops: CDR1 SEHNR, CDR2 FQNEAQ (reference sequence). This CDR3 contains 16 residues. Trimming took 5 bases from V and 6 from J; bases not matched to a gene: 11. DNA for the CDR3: TGTGCCAGCAGCCCTCAGGCGGGAGGCGGGGCCGGGGAGCTGTTTTTT. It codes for CASSPQAGGGAGELFF.

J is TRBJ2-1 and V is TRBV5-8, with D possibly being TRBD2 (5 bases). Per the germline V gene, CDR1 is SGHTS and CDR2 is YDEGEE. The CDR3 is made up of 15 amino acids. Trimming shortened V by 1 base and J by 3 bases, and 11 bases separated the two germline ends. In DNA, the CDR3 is TGTGCCAGCAGCTTGCTCAGCACTAGCTACAATGAGCAGTTCTTC. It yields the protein CASSLLSTSYNEQFF.

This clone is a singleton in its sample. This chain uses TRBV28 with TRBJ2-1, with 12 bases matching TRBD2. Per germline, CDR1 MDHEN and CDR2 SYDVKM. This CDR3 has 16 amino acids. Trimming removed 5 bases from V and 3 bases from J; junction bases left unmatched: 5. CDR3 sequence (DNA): TGTGCCAGCAGTCTCCCGACTAGCGGGAGCTACAATGAGCAGTTCTTC. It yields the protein CASSLPTSGSYNEQFF. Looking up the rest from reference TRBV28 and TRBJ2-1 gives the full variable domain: DVKVTQSSRYLVKRTGEKVFLECVQDMDHENMFWYRQDPGLGLRLIYFSYDVKMKEKGDIPEGYSVSREKKERFSLILESASTNQTSMYLCASSLPTSGSYNEQFFGPGTRLTVL.

CDR3: CASSVGLAGAGETQYF. CDR3 DNA sequence: TGTGCCAGCAGCGTAGGGCTAGCGGGAGCTGGAGAGACCCAGTACTTC. This sequence joins TRBV9 and TRBJ2-5; 10 bases match TRBD2. J was trimmed by 4 bases and V by 0 bases; bases with no gene match: 6. CDR1 is SGDLS, CDR2 YYNGEE, per germline. The CDR3 contains 16 residues.

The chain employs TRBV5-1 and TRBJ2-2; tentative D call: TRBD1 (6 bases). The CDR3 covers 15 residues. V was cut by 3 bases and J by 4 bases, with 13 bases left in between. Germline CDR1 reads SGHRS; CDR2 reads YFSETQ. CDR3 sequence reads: CASSYQGPGTGELFF. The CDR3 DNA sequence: TGCGCCAGCAGCTATCAGGGGCCGGGCACCGGGGAGCTGTTTTTT.

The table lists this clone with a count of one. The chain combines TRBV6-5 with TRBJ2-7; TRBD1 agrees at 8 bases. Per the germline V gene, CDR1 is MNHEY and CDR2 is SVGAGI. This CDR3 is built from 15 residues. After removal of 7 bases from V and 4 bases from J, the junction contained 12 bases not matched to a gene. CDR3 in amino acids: CASTLPGQGPYEQYF. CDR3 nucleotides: TGTGCCAGCACCCTACCCGGACAGGGTCCATACGAGCAGTACTTC.

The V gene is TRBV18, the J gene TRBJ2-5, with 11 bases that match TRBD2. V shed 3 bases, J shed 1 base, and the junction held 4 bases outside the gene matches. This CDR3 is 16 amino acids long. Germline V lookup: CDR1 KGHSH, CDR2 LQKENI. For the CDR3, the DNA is TGTGCCAGCTCACCCACTAGCGGGGGTTTCCAAGAGACCCAGTACTTC. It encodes CASSPTSGGFQETQYF.

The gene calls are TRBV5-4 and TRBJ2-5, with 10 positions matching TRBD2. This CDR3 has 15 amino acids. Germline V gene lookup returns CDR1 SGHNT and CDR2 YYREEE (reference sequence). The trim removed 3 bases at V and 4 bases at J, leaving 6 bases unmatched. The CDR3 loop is CASSSKLAGLETQYF. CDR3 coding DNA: TGTGCCAGCAGCTCGAAACTAGCGGGATTAGAGACCCAGTACTTC. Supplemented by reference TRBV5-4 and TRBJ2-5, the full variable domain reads ETGVTQSPTHLIKTRGQQVTLRCSSQSGHNTVSWYQQALGQGPQFIFQYYREEENGRGNFPPRFSGLQFPNYSSELNVNALELDDSALYLCASSSKLAGLETQYFGPGTRLLVL.

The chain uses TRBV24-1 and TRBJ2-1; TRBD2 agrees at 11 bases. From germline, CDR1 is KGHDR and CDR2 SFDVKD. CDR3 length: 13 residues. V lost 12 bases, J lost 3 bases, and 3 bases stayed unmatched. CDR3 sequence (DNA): TGTGCCGTCGGGACTAGCGGCTACAATGAGCAGTTCTTC. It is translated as CAVGTSGYNEQFF.

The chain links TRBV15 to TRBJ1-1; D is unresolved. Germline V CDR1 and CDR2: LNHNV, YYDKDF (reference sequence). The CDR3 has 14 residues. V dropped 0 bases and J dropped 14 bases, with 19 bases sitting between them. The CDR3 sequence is CATSRDLREATHFF. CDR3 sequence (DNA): TGTGCCACCAGCAGAGATCTTAGGGAGGCGACACACTTCTTT.

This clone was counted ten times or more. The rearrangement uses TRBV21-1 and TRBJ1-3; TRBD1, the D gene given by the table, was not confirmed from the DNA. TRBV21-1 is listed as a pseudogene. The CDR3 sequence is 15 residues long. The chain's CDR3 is CASQDRGLSGNTIYF. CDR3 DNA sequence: TGTGCCAGCCAGGACAGGGGGCTGTCAGGAAACACCATATATTTT.

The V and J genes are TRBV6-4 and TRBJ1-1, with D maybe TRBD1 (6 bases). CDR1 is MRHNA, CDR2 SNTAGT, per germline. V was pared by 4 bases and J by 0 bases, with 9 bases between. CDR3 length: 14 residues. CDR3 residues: CASSAEGVNTEAFF. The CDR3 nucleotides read TGTGCCAGCAGTGCCGAGGGGGTGAACACTGAAGCTTTCTTT.

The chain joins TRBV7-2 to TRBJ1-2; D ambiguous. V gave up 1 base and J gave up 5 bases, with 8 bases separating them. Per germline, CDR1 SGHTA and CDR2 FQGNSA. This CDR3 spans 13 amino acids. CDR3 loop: CASSLVVRYGYTF. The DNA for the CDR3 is TGTGCCAGCAGCTTAGTGGTCAGATATGGCTACACCTTC.

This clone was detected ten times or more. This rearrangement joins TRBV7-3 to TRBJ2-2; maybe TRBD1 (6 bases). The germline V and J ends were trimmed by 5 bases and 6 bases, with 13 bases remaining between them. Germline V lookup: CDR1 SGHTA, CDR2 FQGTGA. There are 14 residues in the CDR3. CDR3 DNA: TGTGCCAGCAGCCCACCGGACAGACCCGGGGAGCTGTTTTTT. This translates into CASSPPDRPGELFF.

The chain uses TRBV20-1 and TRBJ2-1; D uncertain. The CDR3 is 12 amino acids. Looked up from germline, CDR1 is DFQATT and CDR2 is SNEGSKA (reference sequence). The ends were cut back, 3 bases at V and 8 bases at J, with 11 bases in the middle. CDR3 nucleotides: TGCAGTGCTAGTGCGCGCTTGGATGAGCAGTTCTTC. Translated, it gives CSASARLDEQFF.

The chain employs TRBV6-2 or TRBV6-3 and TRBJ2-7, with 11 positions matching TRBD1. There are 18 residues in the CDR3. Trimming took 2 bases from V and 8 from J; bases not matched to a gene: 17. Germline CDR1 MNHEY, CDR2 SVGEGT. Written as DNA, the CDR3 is TGTGCCAGCAGTTACGAGCGGGACAGGGGGATTACGAGTGGCAAGCAGTACTTC. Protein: CASSYERDRGITSGKQYF.

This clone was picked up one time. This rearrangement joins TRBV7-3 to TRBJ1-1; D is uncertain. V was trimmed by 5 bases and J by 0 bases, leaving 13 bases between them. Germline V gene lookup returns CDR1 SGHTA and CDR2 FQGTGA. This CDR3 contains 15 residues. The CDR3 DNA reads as TGTGCCAGCAGCGAGAGCCGGGTCATGAACACTGAAGCTTTCTTT. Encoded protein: CASSESRVMNTEAFF.

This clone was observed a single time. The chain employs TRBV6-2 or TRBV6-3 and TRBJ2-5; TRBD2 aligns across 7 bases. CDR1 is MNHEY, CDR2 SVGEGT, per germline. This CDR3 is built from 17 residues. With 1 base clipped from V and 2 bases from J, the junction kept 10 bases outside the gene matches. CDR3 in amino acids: CASSYFPSGHSQETQYF. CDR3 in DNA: TGTGCCAGCAGTTACTTCCCTAGCGGTCACTCTCAAGAGACCCAGTACTTC.

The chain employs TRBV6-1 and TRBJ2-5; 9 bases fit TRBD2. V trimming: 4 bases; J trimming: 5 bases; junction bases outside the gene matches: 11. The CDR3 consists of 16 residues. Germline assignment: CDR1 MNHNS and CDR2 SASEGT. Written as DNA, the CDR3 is TGTGCCAGCAGTGGCTCGGGACTAGCCTGGGGTGAGACCCAGTACTTC. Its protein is CASSGSGLAWGETQYF.

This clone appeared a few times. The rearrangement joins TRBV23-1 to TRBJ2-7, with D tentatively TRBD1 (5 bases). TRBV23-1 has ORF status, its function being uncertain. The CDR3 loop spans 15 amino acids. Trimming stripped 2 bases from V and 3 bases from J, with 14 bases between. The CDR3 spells CASSQMTAYLYEQYF. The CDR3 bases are TGCGCCAGCAGTCAAATGACAGCATACCTCTACGAGCAGTACTTC.

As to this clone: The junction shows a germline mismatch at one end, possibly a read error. CDR3 nucleotides: TGTGCCAGCAGCCGCGGGACTAGCCAGTACACTGAGCAGTTCTTC. Translation gives CASSRGTSQYTEQFF. The V gene is TRBV7-2, the J gene TRBJ2-1, with 9 bases lining up with TRBD2. The CDR3 is 15 residues long. Germline CDR1 reads SGHTA; CDR2 reads FQGNSA.

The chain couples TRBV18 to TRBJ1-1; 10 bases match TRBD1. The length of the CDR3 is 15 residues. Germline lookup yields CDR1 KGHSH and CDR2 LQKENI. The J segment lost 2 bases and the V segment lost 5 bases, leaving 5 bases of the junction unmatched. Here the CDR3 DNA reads TGTGCCAGCTCAATAGGACAGGGGGTTAACACTGAAGCTTTCTTT. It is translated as CASSIGQGVNTEAFF.

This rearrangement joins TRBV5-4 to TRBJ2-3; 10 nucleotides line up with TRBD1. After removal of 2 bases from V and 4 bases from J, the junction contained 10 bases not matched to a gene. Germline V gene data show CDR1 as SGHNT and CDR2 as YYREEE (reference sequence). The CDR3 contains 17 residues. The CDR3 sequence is CASSFRQGAAVPDTQYF. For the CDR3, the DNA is TGTGCCAGCAGCTTTCGACAGGGGGCGGCGGTTCCAGATACGCAGTATTTT. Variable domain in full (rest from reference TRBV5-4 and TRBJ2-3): ETGVTQSPTHLIKTRGQQVTLRCSSQSGHNTVSWYQQALGQGPQFIFQYYREEENGRGNFPPRFSGLQFPNYSSELNVNALELDDSALYLCASSFRQGAAVPDTQYFGPGTRLTVL.